This TCR beta chain was captured by sequencing in a study of T cell repertoires in cytomegalovirus infection. General study results and limits: The response measured ex vivo was dominated by TCR beta clonotypes (HLA-C-restricted and CMV-specific).

This clonotype was detected many times. Its target is unknown. MiXCR, applied by TCRdb to the reads, yields one record per CDR3 protein. The table records about 440,000 distinct CDR3 sequences, 25% to 40% of them present only once. Trimming removed 4 bases from V and 6 bases from J; junction bases left unmatched: 12. Germline CDR1 reads SGHTA; CDR2 reads FQGNSA. The CDR3 covers 16 residues. V usage is TRBV7-2 and J usage is TRBJ2-7; 10 positions match TRBD1. Material: PBMCs. The TCR originated in a human donor in good health (CMV status not recorded). Some clones in this sample may be carry-over from other donors' samples. CDR3 sequence reads: CASSSFSGQGYIEQYF. CDR3 DNA: TGTGCCAGCAGCTCCTTTTCGGGACAGGGGTACATCGAGCAGTACTTC.